The next 32 T cell receptor beta chains were all read from a single sample in a study of shared clonotypes between healthy human individuals. Data came from immunoSEQ multiplex PCR; TCRdb stores just in-frame clones and leaves some out. This table holds some 470,000 clones, about 82% found once. Sequenced sample: PBMCs. The receptors were sampled from a woman between 40 and 55 years old in good health. Some clones in this sample may be carry-over from other donors' samples.

The chain is built from TRBV5-1 and TRBJ1-2; a weak D match, TRBD1 (5 bases). The CDR3 has 13 residues. Germline V gene data show CDR1 as SGHRS and CDR2 as YFSETQ. The V end lost 4 bases, the J end lost 5 bases, and 12 bases lay between the germline ends. CDR3 protein: CASSLTGEYGYTF. CDR3 DNA sequence: TGCGCCAGCAGCCTAACGGGGGAGTATGGCTACACCTTC. Complete variable domain (other parts from reference TRBV5-1 and TRBJ1-2): KAGVTQTPRYLIKTRGQQVTLSCSPISGHRSVSWYQQTPGQGLQFLFEYFSETQRNKGNFPGRFSGRQFSNSRSEMNVSTLELGDSALYLCASSLTGEYGYTFGSGTRLTVV.

CDR3 nucleotides: TGTGCCAGCTCACCAGGAGTAGCAGGGATTGACACCATATATTTT. Its protein product is CASSPGVAGIDTIYF. The rearrangement uses TRBV18 and TRBJ1-3; a weak D match, TRBD1 (5 bases). Per germline, CDR1 KGHSH and CDR2 LQKENI. V gave up 2 bases and J gave up 8 bases, with 16 bases separating them. The CDR3 runs to 15 residues.

Only one count was recorded for this clone. The V gene is TRBV7-8, the J gene TRBJ2-5; D is perhaps TRBD1 (6 bases). Per germline, CDR1 SGHVS and CDR2 FQNEAQ. There are 15 residues in the CDR3. V dropped 2 bases and J dropped 4 bases, with 14 bases sitting between them. The CDR3 loop is CASSLTPGHGETQYF. The CDR3 DNA reads TGTGCCAGCAGCTTAACGCCGGGACACGGAGAGACCCAGTACTTC. Together with reference TRBV7-8 and TRBJ2-5, the CDR3 gives the full variable domain: GAGVSQSPRYKVAKRGQDVALRCDPISGHVSLFWYQQALGQGPEFLTYFQNEAQLDKSGLPSDRFFAERPEGSVSTLKIQRTQQEDSAVYLCASSLTPGHGETQYFGPGTRLLVL.

The rearrangement uses TRBV29-1 and TRBJ1-5; 7 bases map to TRBD1. Unmatched junction bases numbered 7, after V lost 5 bases and J lost 6 bases. Germline values: CDR1 SQVTM, CDR2 ANQGSEA. This CDR3 is built from 13 residues. This CDR3 reads CSVRDRWGQPQHF. The CDR3 DNA follows: TGCAGCGTTCGGGACAGATGGGGTCAGCCCCAGCATTTT. Drawing the rest from reference TRBV29-1 and TRBJ1-5, the complete variable domain is SAVISQKPSRDICQRGTSLTIQCQVDSQVTMMFWYRQQPGQSLTLIATANQGSEATYESGFVIDKFPISRPNLTFSTLTVSNMSPEDSSIYLCSVRDRWGQPQHFGDGTRLSIL.

V gene TRBV19 combines with J gene TRBJ2-2; a possible D gene is TRBD2 (6 bases). This CDR3 spans 15 amino acids. V was trimmed by 7 bases and J by 7 bases, leaving 19 bases between them. Per the germline V gene, CDR1 is LNHDA and CDR2 is SQIVND (reference sequence). The DNA of the CDR3 is TGTGCCAGTAACCCCAAAACGGAGGGAATCGGGGAGCTGTTTTTT. Its protein is CASNPKTEGIGELFF.

The gene calls are TRBV29-1 and TRBJ1-1; D remains unclear. Germline lookup yields CDR1 SQVTM and CDR2 ANQGSEA. V lost 6 bases to trimming and J lost 1 base, with 9 bases between them. The CDR3 runs to 12 residues. This CDR3 reads CSVGVQNTEAFF. The CDR3 DNA follows: TGCAGCGTCGGGGTGCAGAACACTGAAGCTTTCTTT.

A single count supports this clone. The V gene is TRBV5-1, the J gene TRBJ2-3; 8 bases agree with TRBD2. The CDR3 consists of 18 residues. From germline, CDR1 is SGHRS and CDR2 YFSETQ. Trimming at V came to 2 bases and at J to 4 bases, leaving 15 bases not matched to a gene. DNA of the CDR3: TGCGCCAGCAGCTTCGCTAGCGGGTGGCCCGGGGGGTCAGATACGCAGTATTTT. The encoded protein is CASSFASGWPGGSDTQYF. The whole variable domain, remainder taken from reference TRBV5-1 and TRBJ2-3, is KAGVTQTPRYLIKTRGQQVTLSCSPISGHRSVSWYQQTPGQGLQFLFEYFSETQRNKGNFPGRFSGRQFSNSRSEMNVSTLELGDSALYLCASSFASGWPGGSDTQYFGPGTRLTVL.

The rearrangement links TRBV6-1 to TRBJ2-7; no clear D. Germline V gene data show CDR1 as MNHNS and CDR2 as SASEGT. V was shortened by 2 bases and J by 7 bases, with 12 bases between the two germline ends. This CDR3 contains 13 residues. CDR3: CASSETGPTEQYF. For the CDR3, the DNA is TGTGCCAGCAGTGAAACCGGGCCAACTGAGCAGTACTTC.

This clone was detected ten times or more. This chain joins TRBV30 and TRBJ1-5; 7 nucleotides align to TRBD1. With 2 bases clipped from V and 4 bases from J, the junction kept 2 bases outside the gene matches. This CDR3 comprises 13 residues. CDR1 GTSNPN and CDR2 SVGIG come from the germline V gene (reference sequence). The CDR3 DNA sequence: TGTGCCTGGAGTCACAGGGGAAATCAGCCCCAGCATTTT. It translates to CAWSHRGNQPQHF.

V and J are TRBV18 and TRBJ2-2; D uncertain. This CDR3 has 14 residues. The germline V gene encodes CDR1 KGHSH and CDR2 LQKENI. The ends were cut back, 8 bases at V and 2 bases at J, with 12 bases in the middle. This CDR3 reads CASLWELNTGELFF. Written as DNA, the CDR3 is TGTGCCAGCCTATGGGAACTCAACACCGGGGAGCTGTTTTTT.

CDR3 nucleotides: TGTGCCAGCAGCCAAGATTGGGGGGCTAGGTTCGACGCCAAAAACATTCAGTACTTC. Translated: CASSQDWGARFDAKNIQYF. This chain uses TRBV4-2 with TRBJ2-4; D is perhaps TRBD1 or TRBD2 (6 bases each). This CDR3 comprises 19 residues. V was pared by 0 bases and J by 1 base, with 19 bases between. Looked up from germline, CDR1 is LGHNA and CDR2 is YNFKEQ.

This chain links TRBV30 with TRBJ1-3; D uncertain. Germline CDR1 is GTSNPN and CDR2 is SVGIG (reference sequence). Trimming cost V 2 bases and J 7 bases, with 12 bases left between them. This CDR3 has 13 amino acids. This CDR3 reads CAWSPPSWNTIYF. The CDR3 DNA follows: TGTGCCTGGAGTCCGCCCAGTTGGAACACCATATATTTT.

The rearrangement uses TRBV29-1 and TRBJ2-1; TRBD1 or TRBD2 may be the D gene (5 bases each). V was shortened by 7 bases and J by 5 bases, with 27 bases between the two germline ends. CDR3 size: 17 residues. Germline CDR1 is SQVTM and CDR2 is ANQGSEA. The CDR3 is CSAAGRDFGATHNEQFF. The DNA for the CDR3 is TGCAGCGCTGCGGGTAGGGATTTCGGGGCCACACACAATGAGCAGTTCTTC.

The chain couples TRBV4-3 to TRBJ1-2; 8 nucleotides match TRBD1. Germline trimming cut 1 base from V and 4 bases from J; bases unmatched to any gene: 5. There are 15 residues in the CDR3. Germline CDR1 reads LGHNA; CDR2 reads YSLEER. The CDR3 here is CASSQVGDRIYGYTF. The CDR3 DNA follows: TGCGCCAGCAGCCAAGTGGGGGACAGGATCTATGGCTACACCTTC.

The rearrangement links TRBV29-1 to TRBJ1-5, with D possibly matching TRBD1 (5 bases). Trimming pared 5 bases from V and 0 bases from J, leaving 11 bases between. The CDR3 consists of 14 residues. Germline V lookup: CDR1 SQVTM, CDR2 ANQGSEA. CDR3 DNA sequence: TGCAGCGTTACCGACAGTAATAGCAATCAGCCCCAGCATTTT. This gives the protein CSVTDSNSNQPQHF.

This clone has just a few counts. The rearrangement joins TRBV4-3 to TRBJ2-6, with 7 bases that match TRBD1. Germline V lookup: CDR1 LGHNA, CDR2 YSLEER. CDR3 size: 19 residues. The junction had 12 bases not matched to a gene; V was cut back by 4 bases and J by 0 bases. This chain's CDR3 is CASSRASGQLSSGANVLTF. CDR3 bases: TGCGCCAGCAGCCGGGCGTCGGGACAGCTGAGCTCTGGGGCCAACGTCCTGACTTTC.

A single count supports this clone. V usage is TRBV4-3 and J usage is TRBJ2-2; D is perhaps TRBD1 or TRBD2 (5 bases each). Trimming pared 1 base from V and 0 bases from J, leaving 15 bases between. CDR3 length equals 18 residues. Germline loops: CDR1 LGHNA, CDR2 YSLEER. The CDR3 sequence is CASSQVNPGRANTGELFF. The CDR3 DNA follows: TGCGCCAGCAGCCAAGTCAATCCGGGACGGGCGAACACCGGGGAGCTGTTTTTT.

The chain is built from TRBV2 and TRBJ2-1; D is possibly TRBD1 (5 bases). Germline V gene lookup returns CDR1 SNHLY and CDR2 FYNNEI. This CDR3 has 13 residues. Trimming stripped 2 bases from V and 10 bases from J, with 12 bases between. CDR3 amino acids: CASSEMGRWEQFF. The CDR3 DNA reads TGTGCCAGCAGTGAAATGGGGCGTTGGGAGCAGTTCTTC.

The chain uses TRBV4-3 and TRBJ1-1; D possibly corresponds to TRBD1 (5 bases). The germline CDR1 and CDR2 sequences are LGHNA and YSLEER. Deletions cut 1 base from V and 6 bases from J, with 12 bases between. The CDR3 covers 14 residues. The CDR3 sequence: CASSQGRWGAEAFF. The DNA of the CDR3 is TGCGCCAGCAGCCAAGGTCGGTGGGGGGCTGAAGCTTTCTTT.

The genes are TRBV6-6 and TRBJ1-1; the D gene is possibly TRBD1 (5 bases). Germline V gene data show CDR1 as MNHNY and CDR2 as SVGAGI (reference sequence). The V end lost 5 bases, the J end lost 3 bases, and 7 bases lay between the germline ends. This CDR3 is 12 amino acids long. CDR3 protein: CASSPGYTEAFF. The CDR3 DNA sequence: TGTGCCAGCAGTCCAGGGTACACTGAAGCTTTCTTT.

V is TRBV5-8 and J is TRBJ1-2, with D hard to call. V dropped 7 bases and J dropped 8 bases, with 21 bases sitting between them. In germline, CDR1 is SGHTS, CDR2 YDEGEE. The CDR3 runs 14 residues. The CDR3 spells CASVIVSGVSGYTF. The CDR3 DNA sequence: TGTGCCAGCGTCATCGTTAGCGGGGTATCGGGCTACACCTTC. The whole variable domain, filled in from reference TRBV5-8 and TRBJ1-2, reads EAGVTQSPTHLIKTRGQQATLRCSPISGHTSVYWYQQALGLGLQFLLWYDEGEERNRGNFPPRFSGRQFPNYSSELNVNALELEDSALYLCASVIVSGVSGYTFGSGTRLTVV.

The J gene is TRBJ2-3, the V gene TRBV10-3; tentative D call: TRBD1 (6 bases). Germline V gene lookup returns CDR1 ENHRY and CDR2 SYGVKD. CDR3 length: 15 residues. The V and J ends lost 2 bases and 1 base respectively, with 10 bases between them. The DNA for the CDR3 is TGTGCCATCAGTGAGGGACAGACGGGCACAGATACGCAGTATTTT. Encoded protein: CAISEGQTGTDTQYF.

The chain is built from TRBV5-5 and TRBJ2-5, with 7 bases matching TRBD2. The CDR3 extends over 13 amino acids. V was pared by 5 bases and J by 2 bases, with 3 bases of the junction left unmatched. CDR1 and CDR2 (germline): SGHKS, YYEKEE (reference sequence). CDR3 protein: CASRFGGQETQYF. CDR3 in DNA: TGTGCCAGCAGATTCGGGGGGCAAGAGACCCAGTACTTC.

In DNA form, the CDR3 reads TGTGCCATCAGCGTCGACAGGGCGAACACTGAAGCTTTCTTT. Protein sequence: CAISVDRANTEAFF. V is TRBV10-3 and J is TRBJ1-1; 7 bases map to TRBD1. CDR1 is ENHRY and CDR2 is SYGVKD in the germline V gene. The CDR3 consists of 14 residues. Losses at the gene ends were 6 bases for V and 1 base for J; bases not matched to a gene: 5.

The chain has TRBV4-1 and TRBJ1-4; D is possibly TRBD1 (5 bases). From germline, CDR1 is MGHRA and CDR2 YSYEKL. The CDR3 loop spans 15 amino acids. The ends were cut back, 0 bases at V and 1 base at J, with 6 bases in the middle. The CDR3 sequence is CASSQDRVTNEKLFF. For the CDR3, the DNA is TGCGCCAGCAGCCAAGACAGGGTAACTAATGAAAAACTGTTTTTT.

The CDR3 loop is CASSEVAGVYEQYF. The CDR3 nucleotides are TGTGCCAGCAGTGAAGTAGCGGGAGTCTACGAGCAGTACTTC. The rearrangement links TRBV2 to TRBJ2-7; 9 bases map to TRBD2. The CDR3 has 14 residues. The ends lost 1 base at V and 3 bases at J; junction bases unmatched: 1. The V gene's germline CDR1 is SNHLY and CDR2 FYNNEI.

This sequence joins TRBV5-4 and TRBJ1-1; TRBD1 agrees at 12 bases. Germline trimming cut 4 bases from V and 3 bases from J; bases unmatched to any gene: 4. CDR1 and CDR2 from the germline V gene are SGHNT and YYREEE (reference sequence). The CDR3 covers 15 residues. CDR3 loop: CASSRDRGLDTEAFF. Written as DNA, the CDR3 is TGTGCCAGCAGCAGGGACAGGGGGCTTGACACTGAAGCTTTCTTT.

The chain is built from TRBV6-1 and TRBJ1-2; D is possibly TRBD1 (5 bases). The CDR3 runs to 13 residues. The V gene's germline CDR1 is MNHNS and CDR2 SASEGT. V was clipped by 3 bases and J by 4 bases, with 9 bases between them. The CDR3 loop reads CASSDRGFYGYTF. The CDR3 DNA reads as TGTGCCAGCAGTGACCGGGGCTTCTATGGCTACACCTTC.

Worth noting for this clone: It is likely a read error: a sequence one base away is far more abundant. The same CDR3 also results from other DNA sequences found in this sample. The genes are TRBV28 and TRBJ1-2; TRBD1 might be the D (6 bases). The CDR3 is 13 amino acids. In germline, CDR1 is MDHEN, CDR2 SYDVKM. The CDR3 is CATFQTGFDGYTF. The DNA for the CDR3 is TGTGCCACCTTTCAAACAGGGTTCGATGGCTACACTTTC.

The chain couples TRBV27 to TRBJ1-2, with TRBD1 matching 8 bases. The CDR3 loop spans 15 amino acids. The germline V gene has CDR1 MNHEY and CDR2 SMNVEV (reference sequence). The ends lost 5 bases at V and 2 bases at J; junction bases unmatched: 7. CDR3 in DNA: TGTGCCAGCAGTCCGTCGTGGACAGGGAACTATGGCTACACCTTC. Protein: CASSPSWTGNYGYTF.

The chain links TRBV5-1 to TRBJ2-1; 16 nucleotides agree with TRBD2. CDR3 length: 17 amino acids. Germline trimming cut 2 bases from V and 7 bases from J; bases unmatched to any gene: 6. The germline V gene has CDR1 SGHRS and CDR2 YFSETQ. CDR3 residues: CASSLGTSGREGNEQFF. The CDR3 bases are TGCGCCAGCAGCTTAGGGACTAGCGGGAGGGAGGGGAATGAGCAGTTCTTC. The full variable domain, its missing parts supplied by reference TRBV5-1 and TRBJ2-1, is KAGVTQTPRYLIKTRGQQVTLSCSPISGHRSVSWYQQTPGQGLQFLFEYFSETQRNKGNFPGRFSGRQFSNSRSEMNVSTLELGDSALYLCASSLGTSGREGNEQFFGPGTRLTVL.

The CDR3 loop is CASSSLELSSYNEQFF. In nucleotides, the CDR3 is TGTGCCAGCAGCAGCCTCGAGTTAAGCTCCTACAATGAGCAGTTCTTC. The chain recombines TRBV21-1 with TRBJ2-1; no DNA check was done on the table's D call, TRBD2. TRBV21-1 is termed a pseudogene. The CDR3 runs to 16 residues.